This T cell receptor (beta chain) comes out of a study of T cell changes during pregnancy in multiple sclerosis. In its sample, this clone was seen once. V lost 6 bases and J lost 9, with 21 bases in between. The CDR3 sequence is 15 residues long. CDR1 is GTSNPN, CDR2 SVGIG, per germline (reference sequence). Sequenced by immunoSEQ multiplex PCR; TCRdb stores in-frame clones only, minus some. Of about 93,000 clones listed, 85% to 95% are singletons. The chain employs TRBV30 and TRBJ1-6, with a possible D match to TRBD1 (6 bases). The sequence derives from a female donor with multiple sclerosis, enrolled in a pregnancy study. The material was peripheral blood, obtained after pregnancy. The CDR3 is CACPPGGLDGSPLHF. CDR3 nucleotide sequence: TGTGCCTGCCCTCCGGGGGGCCTGGACGGTTCACCCCTCCACTTT.